This T cell receptor beta chain came from a study of blood T cell repertoires in COVID-19. Authors' processing steps: Scientists estimated how many nucleated cells there were by amplifying reference gene primers. Assay used: immunoSEQ multiplex PCR; TCRdb lists only in-frame clones, some missing. The DNA was the basis for D and trimming; V, J and clone size are from that table. The sample comprises under 300,000 clones, about nine tenths of which are singletons, and roughly 2.3% rests with the top ten. Germline lookup yields CDR1 MNHEY and CDR2 SVGEGT. This CDR3 is 15 amino acids long. Trimming at V came to 3 bases and at J to 4 bases, leaving 8 bases not matched to a gene.

The material sequenced was peripheral blood. The V and J genes are TRBV6-2 or TRBV6-3 and TRBJ1-1; 7 bases map to TRBD1. The TCR was taken from a man in his fifties or sixties with acute or convalescent COVID-19. For the CDR3, the DNA is TGTGCCAGCAGTTATCCAAAGGGGGCGCGCACTGAAGCTTTCTTT. It specifies CASSYPKGARTEAFF.